Below, 26 T cell receptor beta chains from the same sample are listed, as sequenced in a study of T cell clones after liver transplantation. Libraries were prepared by immunoSEQ multiplex PCR; TCRdb keeps only in-frame clonotypes and omits some of them. The sample lists some 110,000 clones; 90% were seen once. The specimen comprised CD4+ T cells from blood, sampled 12 months after liver transplant. These receptors all come from a human patient who received a liver transplant. Some of the T cells might come from the graft donor.

The rearrangement uses TRBV7-2 and TRBJ2-2; 11 bases agree with TRBD1. In germline, CDR1 is SGHTA, CDR2 FQGNSA. The V gene end was trimmed by 4 bases and the J gene end by 3 bases; junction bases not matched to a gene: 7. The CDR3 totals 17 residues. The CDR3 bases are TGTGCCAGCAGCTCCAGCCGGGACAGGGGGTACACCGGGGAGCTGTTTTTT. Protein product: CASSSSRDRGYTGELFF.

The rearrangement joins TRBV5-1 to TRBJ1-1; 8 nucleotides agree with TRBD1. Germline V gives CDR1 SGHRS, CDR2 YFSETQ. This CDR3 comprises 16 residues. V gave up 0 bases and J gave up 7 bases; unmatched junction bases: 11. In DNA form, the CDR3 reads TGCGCCAGCAGCTTGGGGTCGACAGGGGCCCGGGGTGAAGCTTTCTTT. Its translation is CASSLGSTGARGEAFF.

V gene TRBV28 combines with J gene TRBJ2-1; TRBD2 agrees at 7 bases. The V and J ends lost 5 bases and 3 bases, in that order; junction bases with no gene match: 10. This CDR3 is built from 16 residues. The germline gives CDR1 MDHEN, CDR2 SYDVKM. The CDR3 nucleotides are TGTGCCAGCAGTCCCTCGGGGGGAAGGCTCTACAATGAGCAGTTCTTC. It is translated as CASSPSGGRLYNEQFF.

This clone has ten or more counts. The chain links TRBV29-1 to TRBJ1-2; no clear D. V was shortened by 1 base and J by 8 bases, with 17 bases between the two germline ends. This CDR3 is built from 14 residues. Germline V lookup: CDR1 SQVTM, CDR2 ANQGSEA. This CDR3 is CSVEVPGSAGGYTF. CDR3 bases: TGCAGCGTTGAAGTCCCGGGGTCGGCCGGCGGCTACACCTTC.

The table lists this clone with a count of one. CDR3 sequence reads: CASSFPGPSNEKLFF. CDR3 DNA: TGCGCCAGCAGCTTCCCGGGACCTTCTAATGAAAAACTGTTTTTT. The rearrangement links TRBV5-1 to TRBJ1-4, with D perhaps TRBD1 (5 bases). Trimming took 2 bases from V and 3 from J, leaving 11 bases between them. Germline CDR1 and CDR2: SGHRS and YFSETQ. The CDR3 length is 15 residues.

The rearrangement uses TRBV7-9 and TRBJ1-1; 8 bases fit TRBD1. V shed 6 bases and J 4 bases; nucleotides not matched to a gene: 7. The CDR3 is 14 residues long. Germline V gene lookup returns CDR1 SEHNR and CDR2 FQNEAQ (reference sequence). In DNA, the CDR3 is TGTGCCAGCAGTACAGGGGGGCCTAGCACTGAAGCTTTCTTT. It specifies CASSTGGPSTEAFF.

The V and J genes are TRBV9 and TRBJ2-5; TRBD2 might be the D (6 bases). The germline gives CDR1 SGDLS, CDR2 YYNGEE. The CDR3 is 15 amino acids. Trimming stripped 0 bases from V and 3 bases from J, with 12 bases between. CDR3 nucleotides: TGTGCCAGCAGCGTAGTCGGCAGGGAGGAAGAGACCCAGTACTTC. This codes for CASSVVGREEETQYF.

This clone was detected once. V is TRBV7-8 and J is TRBJ2-5; 8 positions agree with TRBD2. The CDR3 length is 15 residues. In germline, CDR1 is SGHVS, CDR2 FQNEAQ. Germline trimming cut 5 bases from V and 9 bases from J; bases unmatched to any gene: 14. The CDR3 nucleotides are TGTGCCAGCAGCCCTCCAGCGGGAGCGACGGGGGCCCAGTACTTC. This codes for CASSPPAGATGAQYF.

This chain joins TRBV18 and TRBJ2-3, with 9 bases that match TRBD2. Germline trimming cut 3 bases from V and 2 bases from J; bases unmatched to any gene: 6. The V gene's germline CDR1 is KGHSH and CDR2 LQKENI. CDR3 length: 16 residues. The CDR3 DNA reads TGTGCCAGCTCACCTATTAGCGGGAGTCCCACAGATACGCAGTATTTT. It yields the protein CASSPISGSPTDTQYF.

The chain joins TRBV11-2 to TRBJ1-5; D gene ambiguous. Germline V CDR1 and CDR2: SGHAT, FQNNGV. CDR3 length: 15 residues. The V end was cut by 2 bases, the J end by 5 bases, with 13 bases between. Here the CDR3 DNA reads TGTGCCAGCAGCTTATCCGGGCAGTGGGATCAGCCCCAGCATTTT. Encoded protein: CASSLSGQWDQPQHF.

V and J are TRBV7-9 and TRBJ1-5; D is perhaps TRBD1 (6 bases). The length of the CDR3 is 14 residues. Trimming removed 3 bases at V and 7 bases at J, with 13 bases between. Germline V gene sequence: CDR1 SEHNR, CDR2 FQNEAQ (reference sequence). The DNA of the CDR3 is TGTGCCAGCAGCTTTGGAGGGGGTAGGCAGCCCCAGCATTTT. Residues: CASSFGGGRQPQHF.

The gene calls are TRBV9 and TRBJ2-7, with 8 bases aligning to TRBD2. The CDR3 covers 14 residues. CDR1 is SGDLS and CDR2 is YYNGEE in the germline V gene. V was clipped by 4 bases and J by 0 bases; unmatched bases: 3. In nucleotides, the CDR3 is TGTGCCAGCAGCTCGGGACTAGTCTCCTACGAGCAGTACTTC. This encodes CASSSGLVSYEQYF.

This clone showed up just a few times. J is TRBJ1-1 and V is TRBV5-6, with D perhaps TRBD1 (6 bases). Germline-derived CDR1 and CDR2 are SGHDT and YYEEEE. This CDR3 has 16 amino acids. V shed 3 bases and J shed 4 bases, with 19 bases lying between them. The CDR3 region is CASSSRGGYSGTEAFF. The CDR3, as DNA: TGTGCCAGCAGCTCGAGGGGGGGCTACTCTGGCACTGAAGCTTTCTTT.

The chain is built from TRBV11-3 and TRBJ2-1, with D perhaps matching TRBD2 (5 bases). Germline V gene data show CDR1 as SGHNT and CDR2 as YENEEA. The ends were cut back, 3 bases at V and 1 base at J, with 10 bases in the middle. The CDR3 spans 15 residues. In DNA, the CDR3 is TGTGCCAGCAGCTTTGACTACAATTCCTACAATGAGCAGTTCTTC. This translates into CASSFDYNSYNEQFF.

The chain joins TRBV7-2 to TRBJ1-2, with a possible D match to TRBD1 (5 bases). The V and J ends lost 5 bases and 4 bases respectively, with 20 bases between them. CDR1 SGHTA and CDR2 FQGNSA come from the germline V gene. This CDR3 spans 16 amino acids. The CDR3 sequence is CASSPGDPQVAYGYTF. For the CDR3, the DNA is TGTGCCAGCAGCCCCGGGGACCCACAAGTAGCCTATGGCTACACCTTC.

This chain connects TRBV29-1 to TRBJ1-2; TRBD1 matches 7 bases. Germline CDR1 SQVTM, CDR2 ANQGSEA. This CDR3 has 12 amino acids. V lost 4 bases and J lost 8; bases outside the gene matches: 7. The CDR3 nucleotides read TGCAGCGTTGTAAGGGGGCAGAGCGGCTACACCTTC. Protein: CSVVRGQSGYTF.

The chain employs TRBV5-4 and TRBJ1-2; no clear D gene. V was pared by 4 bases and J by 6 bases, with 16 bases between. There are 14 residues in the CDR3. Germline assignment: CDR1 SGHNT and CDR2 YYREEE (reference sequence). CDR3: CASSKDSRPNGYTF. In DNA form, the CDR3 reads TGTGCCAGCAGCAAAGACTCAAGGCCCAATGGCTACACCTTC.

The V call is TRBV19, the J call TRBJ2-5, with a possible D match to TRBD2 (5 bases). Germline assignment: CDR1 LNHDA and CDR2 SQIVND (reference sequence). Trimming took 8 bases from V and 5 from J, leaving 18 bases between them. The CDR3 consists of 14 residues. The CDR3 region has the DNA TGTGCCAGTTCCCCGTTAGGAGGAGAGGAGACCCAGTACTTC. It codes for CASSPLGGEETQYF.

This sequence joins TRBV9 and TRBJ2-2; unclear D gene. V was clipped by 2 bases and J by 2 bases, with 7 bases between them. Germline lookup yields CDR1 SGDLS and CDR2 YYNGEE. This CDR3 comprises 14 residues. For the CDR3, the DNA is TGTGCCAGCAGCGTGGCTTCCAACACCGGGGAGCTGTTTTTT. This translates into CASSVASNTGELFF.

The chain is built from TRBV30 and TRBJ1-1; a possible D gene is TRBD1 (6 bases). This CDR3 is built from 16 residues. Per the germline V gene, CDR1 is GTSNPN and CDR2 is SVGIG (reference sequence). Deletions cut 0 bases from V and 6 bases from J, with 20 bases between. The chain's CDR3 is CAWSVRLRGKGAEAFF. The CDR3 coding sequence is TGTGCCTGGAGTGTACGTTTGCGGGGGAAGGGGGCTGAAGCTTTCTTT. The variable domain in full, completed from reference TRBV30 and TRBJ1-1, reads SQTIHQWPATLVQPVGSPLSLECTVEGTSNPNLYWYRQAAGRGLQLLFYSVGIGQISSEVPQNLSASRPQDRQFILSSKKLLLSDSGFYLCAWSVRLRGKGAEAFFGQGTRLTVV.

The genes are TRBV5-5 and TRBJ2-7; 9 nucleotides line up with TRBD1. This CDR3 has 14 residues. V was clipped by 2 bases and J by 7 bases; unmatched bases: 7. CDR1 and CDR2 (germline): SGHKS, YYEKEE (reference sequence). CDR3 protein: CASSLDRGFREQYF. The CDR3 bases are TGTGCCAGCAGCTTAGACAGGGGGTTTAGGGAGCAGTACTTC.

This clone has just one count. The rearrangement links TRBV7-3 to TRBJ2-5; 10 bases align to TRBD2. The germline V gene encodes CDR1 SGHTA and CDR2 FQGTGA. V lost 2 bases, J lost 5 bases, and 5 bases stayed unmatched. This CDR3 is 15 amino acids long. This CDR3 reads CASSLSSGSAETQYF. Written as DNA, the CDR3 is TGTGCCAGCAGCTTATCTAGCGGGAGTGCGGAGACCCAGTACTTC.

The J gene is TRBJ2-1, the V gene TRBV5-4; perhaps D is TRBD1 or TRBD2 (5 bases each). CDR3 size: 17 residues. With 3 bases removed from V and 6 bases from J, the gap between germline ends came to 22 bases. Germline CDR1 and CDR2: SGHNT and YYREEE (reference sequence). CDR3 region: CASSSAPGDLRSNEQFF. The CDR3 coding sequence is TGTGCCAGCAGCTCGGCCCCCGGGGACCTGAGAAGCAATGAGCAGTTCTTC.

The V gene is TRBV29-1, the J gene TRBJ2-5; D is tentatively TRBD1 or TRBD2 (5 bases each). The V end lost 4 bases, the J end lost 4 bases, and 16 bases lay between the germline ends. Per the germline V gene, CDR1 is SQVTM and CDR2 is ANQGSEA. The CDR3 has 14 amino acids. The CDR3, as DNA: TGCAGCGTTGTCGCACGGGGCAGGGTAGAGACCCAGTACTTC. Encoded protein: CSVVARGRVETQYF. Supplemented by reference TRBV29-1 and TRBJ2-5, the full variable domain reads SAVISQKPSRDICQRGTSLTIQCQVDSQVTMMFWYRQQPGQSLTLIATANQGSEATYESGFVIDKFPISRPNLTFSTLTVSNMSPEDSSIYLCSVVARGRVETQYFGPGTRLLVL.

This clone was counted only a few times. The same CDR3 is also encoded by other DNA sequences in this sample. The rearrangement joins TRBV14 to TRBJ2-7, with 8 bases aligning to TRBD1. The CDR3 covers 15 residues. Germline V gene lookup returns CDR1 SGHDN and CDR2 FVKESK. The ends lost 1 base at V and 4 bases at J; junction bases unmatched: 6. CDR3 coding DNA: TGTGCCAGCAGCCAAGGAAGGGACAGGTTATACGAGCAGTACTTC. It yields the protein CASSQGRDRLYEQYF.

This clone showed up just once. The chain recombines TRBV4-2 with TRBJ2-1; 13 bases align to TRBD2. V shed 0 bases, J shed 8 bases, and the junction held 7 bases outside the gene matches. Per germline, CDR1 LGHNA and CDR2 YNFKEQ. The length of the CDR3 is 17 residues. CDR3 sequence (DNA): TGTGCCAGCAGCCAAGATCCCTCCGGACTAGCGGGGGATGAGCAGTTCTTC. It translates to CASSQDPSGLAGDEQFF.